This section outlines one TCR beta chain sequence together with its context. CDR3 length: 12 amino acids. Trimming pared 7 bases from V and 9 bases from J, leaving 10 bases between. Sorting captured naive CD8 T cells as CD8+CD4-CCR7+CD45RA+. The data were taken from a study of molecular identifiers for immune sequencing clone quantification. Bulk TCR libraries were made with methods that had been previously described and with listed TCR primers. Via MiXCR, TCRdb re-called the PCR reads, giving one row per CDR3 protein. The sample lists over 550,000 distinct CDR3 sequences, 25% seen once, with 0.7% to 0.95% in the top ten.

The sequenced sample was naive CD8+ T cells from blood, with Jurkat cell RNA spiked in. Subset specified: FACS-sorted CD8+CD4-CCR7+CD45RA+ naive T cells. The receptor's source is a human donor in good health. Some libraries in this study had Jurkat cell RNA spiked in. The chain has TRBV12-3 or TRBV12-4 and TRBJ1-6, with D hard to call. The CDR3 spells CASMVGSSPLHF. The CDR3 coding sequence is TGTGCCAGCATGGTAGGGAGTTCACCCCTCCACTTT.